Below, one T cell receptor beta chain is given with its context. This entry is derived from a study of PD-L1 blockade in urothelial cancer. Time point reported: peripheral blood 6 weeks after treatment start. Data came from immunoSEQ multiplex PCR; TCRdb stores just in-frame clones and leaves some out. The table shows 40,000 to 55,000 clones, with about 90% occurring only once. The length of the CDR3 is 12 residues. Germline-derived CDR1 and CDR2 are SGHNT and YYREEE (reference sequence). V lost 5 bases to trimming and J lost 3 bases, with 9 bases between them. The specimen was PBMCs, collected around atezolizumab (anti-PD-L1) treatment. This TCR was sampled from a man in his 70s with urothelial cancer. The genes are TRBV5-4 and TRBJ2-7; D remains ambiguous. The CDR3 loop is CASSPNDYEQYF. The CDR3 bases are TGTGCCAGCAGTCCTAACGACTACGAGCAGTACTTC.